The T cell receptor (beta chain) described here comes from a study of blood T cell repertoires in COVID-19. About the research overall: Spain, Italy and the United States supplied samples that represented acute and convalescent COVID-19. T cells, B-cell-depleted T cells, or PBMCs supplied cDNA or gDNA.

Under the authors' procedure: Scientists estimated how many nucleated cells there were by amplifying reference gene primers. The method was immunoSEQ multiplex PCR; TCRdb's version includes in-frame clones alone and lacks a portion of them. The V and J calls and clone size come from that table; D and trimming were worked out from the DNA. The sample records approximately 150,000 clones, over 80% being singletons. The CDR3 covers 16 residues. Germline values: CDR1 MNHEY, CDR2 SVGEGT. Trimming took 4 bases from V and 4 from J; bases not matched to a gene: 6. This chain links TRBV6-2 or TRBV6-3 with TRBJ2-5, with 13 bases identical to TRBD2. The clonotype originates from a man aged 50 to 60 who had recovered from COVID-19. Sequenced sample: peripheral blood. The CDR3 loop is CASSSGLAGRPETQYF. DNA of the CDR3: TGTGCCAGCAGTTCGGGACTAGCGGGGAGACCAGAGACCCAGTACTTC.